These T cell receptor beta chains were read from a single sample in a study of blood T cell repertoires in COVID-19. Data came from immunoSEQ multiplex PCR; TCRdb stores just in-frame clones and leaves some out. The sample holds tens of thousands of clones, 80% to 95% seen once. Sequencing was done on a sample of peripheral blood. Receptors were obtained from a man aged 50 to 60 with active COVID-19. Both conserved end residues are part of each CDR3. The order of the fields is CDR3 length, V gene, D gene, clone size, J gene, CDR3 DNA, CDR3 protein. A D gene is named only where the DNA matches it firmly. Only part of the rows carry a size: once, few, many, or a class if the clone is expanded.

CDR3 length: 16; V gene: TRBV3-1/TRBV3-2; D gene: TRBD1; clone size: -; J gene: TRBJ2-7; CDR3 DNA: TGTGCCAGCAGCCAAGACGCCAGGGGGCGAAGGTACGAGCAGTACTTC; CDR3 protein: CASSQDARGRRYEQYF
CDR3 length: 15; V gene: TRBV9; D gene: -; clone size: -; J gene: TRBJ1-6; CDR3 DNA: TGTGCCAGCAGCGTAGGGCCAGGGATGAATTCACCCCTCCACTTT; CDR3 protein: CASSVGPGMNSPLHF
CDR3 length: 16; V gene: TRBV3-1/TRBV3-2; D gene: TRBD2; clone size: -; J gene: TRBJ2-1; CDR3 DNA: TGTGCCAGCAGCCCTAGCGGGGGCCGATCCTACAATGAGCAGTTCTTC; CDR3 protein: CASSPSGGRSYNEQFF
CDR3 length: 13; V gene: TRBV7-9; D gene: -; clone size: -; J gene: TRBJ1-2; CDR3 DNA: TGTGCCAGCAGCTTAGATGGGAGCGGTGGCTACACCTTC; CDR3 protein: CASSLDGSGGYTF
CDR3 length: 16; V gene: TRBV19; D gene: TRBD2; clone size: -; J gene: TRBJ2-3; CDR3 DNA: TGTGCCAGTAGTGGGACTAGCGGGAGTTCTGTAGATACGCAGTATTTT; CDR3 protein: CASSGTSGSSVDTQYF
CDR3 length: 17; V gene: TRBV7-2; D gene: TRBD1; clone size: -; J gene: TRBJ1-1; CDR3 DNA: TGTGCCAGCAGCCTCAGGGGGGTGAGACAGAGGAACACTGAAGCTTTCTTT; CDR3 protein: CASSLRGVRQRNTEAFF
CDR3 length: 16; V gene: TRBV3-1/TRBV3-2; D gene: TRBD2; clone size: once; J gene: TRBJ2-3; CDR3 DNA: TGTGCCAGCAGCCAAGATATTTTTCGGGGGGAGCATACGCAGTATTTT; CDR3 protein: CASSQDIFRGEHTQYF
CDR3 length: 14; V gene: TRBV11-2; D gene: TRBD2; clone size: -; J gene: TRBJ2-7; CDR3 DNA: TGTGCCAGCAGTCTAGCGGGAGGAAGCCACGAGCAGTACTTC; CDR3 protein: CASSLAGGSHEQYF
CDR3 length: 13; V gene: TRBV9; D gene: -; clone size: -; J gene: TRBJ1-3; CDR3 DNA: TGTGCCAGCAGCGTTGACAGGGGAAACACCATATATTTT; CDR3 protein: CASSVDRGNTIYF
CDR3 length: 15; V gene: TRBV15; D gene: -; clone size: -; J gene: TRBJ1-3; CDR3 DNA: TGTGCCACCAGCCAAATGGGCTACTCTGGAAACACCATATATTTT; CDR3 protein: CATSQMGYSGNTIYF
CDR3 length: 11; V gene: TRBV30; D gene: -; clone size: -; J gene: TRBJ2-1; CDR3 DNA: TGTGCCTGGGGAGGCGGCAATGAGCAGTTCTTC; CDR3 protein: CAWGGGNEQFF
CDR3 length: 16; V gene: TRBV5-1; D gene: -; clone size: once; J gene: TRBJ2-1; CDR3 DNA: TGCGCCAGCAGCTTGTGGGGAGTCAGCTCCTACAATGAGCAGTTCTTC; CDR3 protein: CASSLWGVSSYNEQFF
CDR3 length: 15; V gene: TRBV14; D gene: -; clone size: -; J gene: TRBJ1-4; CDR3 DNA: TGTGCCAGCGCCCTAGGGAGGGGCGGGTCTGAAAAACTGTTTTTT; CDR3 protein: CASALGRGGSEKLFF
CDR3 length: 14; V gene: TRBV5-1; D gene: -; clone size: few; J gene: TRBJ2-7; CDR3 DNA: TGCGCCAGCAGCTTGCAGGCAGGAACCTACGAGCAGTACTTC; CDR3 protein: CASSLQAGTYEQYF